This T cell receptor beta chain appears in the sequencing data of a study of blood T cell repertoires in COVID-19. The wider study: COVID-19 samples collected from the United States, Italy and Spain covered acute and convalescent phases.

In Seattle, patients joined the study during active infection and were tracked longitudinally. Germline V lookup: CDR1 SGHTA, CDR2 FQGNSA. The CDR3 spans 15 residues. Trimming took off 0 bases at V and 2 bases at J, with 11 bases between the two ends. Methods used by the authors: Amplifying reference gene primers gave estimates of nucleated cell counts. Generated by immunoSEQ multiplex PCR, the TCRdb table keeps only in-frame clones and is missing some. The DNA gave D and trimming, while V, J and clone size come from that table. The table lists some 300,000 clones, approximately 86% of them singletons.

This clonotype originated in a woman in her 70s with COVID-19, enrolled during active disease. The sequencing sample was made of peripheral blood. This sequence joins TRBV7-2 and TRBJ2-7, with D tentatively TRBD1 (7 bases). The CDR3 DNA sequence: TGTGCCAGCAGCTTAGCGCGGGGACAGACCTACGAGCAGTACTTC. Translating gives CASSLARGQTYEQYF.